The next 31 T cell receptor beta chains were all read from a single sample in a study of blood T cell repertoires in COVID-19 (dated by TCRdb to 2018 to 2020). Library preparation employed the immunoSEQ multiplex PCR assay. TCRdb obtained this table from immuneACCESS and retained in-frame rearrangements with V and J assigned. These tables miss some clones; where compared with another copy, unresolved V genes account for less than half of the shortfall, and the remainder is unexplained. The sample includes around 140,000 clones, with 70% to 90% observed a single time. The top ten clones comprise 1.8% of the sample. The sample consisted of peripheral blood. Receptor source: a man aged 70 or older with acute or convalescent COVID-19.

The chain uses TRBV7-2 and TRBJ1-3, with D unclear. The CDR3 contains 16 residues. V lost 5 bases and J 4 bases, leaving 18 bases between the germline ends. Germline V lookup: CDR1 SGHTA, CDR2 FQGNSA. For the CDR3, the DNA is TGTGCCAGCAGCGTCCCTGGGGAGCTGGCGGGAAACACCATATATTTT. Amino acid sequence: CASSVPGELAGNTIYF. Full variable domain (outside the CDR3, taken from reference TRBV7-2 and TRBJ1-3): GAGVSQSPSNKVTEKGKDVELRCDPISGHTALYWYRQSLGQGLEFLIYFQGNSAPDKSGLPSDRFSAERTGGSVSTLTIQRTQQEDSAVYLCASSVPGELAGNTIYFGEGSWLTVV.

The chain joins TRBV19 to TRBJ2-7; D is uncertain. The ends were cut back, 3 bases at V and 7 bases at J, with 16 bases in the middle. CDR1 and CDR2 (germline): LNHDA, SQIVND (reference sequence). The CDR3 is 14 amino acids. The CDR3 loop reads CASSIEVVTAEQYF. CDR3 nucleotides: TGTGCCAGTAGTATTGAGGTAGTTACGGCGGAGCAGTACTTC.

J is TRBJ2-7 and V is TRBV15; 7 bases map to TRBD1. J lost 0 bases, V lost 2 bases, and 4 bases had no gene match. The CDR3 spans 15 residues. Germline loops: CDR1 LNHNV, CDR2 YYDKDF (reference sequence). The DNA of the CDR3 is TGTGCCACCAGCAGACAGACAGGGAGCTCCTACGAGCAGTACTTC. Translated, it gives CATSRQTGSSYEQYF. Looking up the rest from reference TRBV15 and TRBJ2-7 gives the full variable domain: DAMVIQNPRYQVTQFGKPVTLSCSQTLNHNVMYWYQQKSSQAPKLLFHYYDKDFNNEADTPDNFQSRRPNTSFCFLDIRSPGLGDTAMYLCATSRQTGSSYEQYFGPGTRLTVT.

The J gene is TRBJ1-1, the V gene TRBV2, with 7 bases identical to TRBD1. V was clipped by 4 bases and J by 1 base; unmatched bases: 3. The CDR3 totals 14 residues. The germline V gene has CDR1 SNHLY and CDR2 FYNNEI. The CDR3 nucleotides read TGTGCCAGCAGTGCGACAGGGTGGAACACTGAAGCTTTCTTT. Amino acids: CASSATGWNTEAFF.

This clone turned up a few times. The gene calls are TRBV19 and TRBJ1-5; TRBD1 aligns across 9 bases. Germline V gene sequence: CDR1 LNHDA, CDR2 SQIVND (reference sequence). The trim removed 6 bases at V and 1 base at J, leaving 1 base unmatched. The CDR3 is made up of 14 amino acids. The CDR3 region is CASSGTGSNQPQHF. The CDR3 DNA reads as TGTGCCAGTAGCGGGACAGGGAGCAATCAGCCCCAGCATTTT.

This clone was detected once. The chain combines TRBV6-2 or TRBV6-3 with TRBJ2-5; the match to TRBD1 covers 8 bases. Germline V gene sequence: CDR1 MNHEY, CDR2 SVGEGT. J lost 5 bases, V lost 5 bases, and 4 bases had no gene match. This CDR3 has 13 amino acids. The CDR3 DNA reads as TGTGCCAGCAGTCAGACAGGGGTGGAGACCCAGTACTTC. This codes for CASSQTGVETQYF.

J is TRBJ1-2 and V is TRBV19; 8 nucleotides line up with TRBD1. Trimming cost V 1 base and J 6 bases; bases outside gene matches: 10. The CDR3 length is 16 residues. Germline V gives CDR1 LNHDA, CDR2 SQIVND (reference sequence). In nucleotides, the CDR3 is TGTGCCAGTAGTATAGGACAGGGGATAATTTCTAATGGCTACACCTTC. It yields the protein CASSIGQGIISNGYTF.

V is TRBV15 and J is TRBJ1-1, with TRBD1 identical over 11 bases. Germline V CDR1 and CDR2: LNHNV, YYDKDF (reference sequence). The CDR3 loop spans 18 amino acids. The V segment lost 3 bases and the J segment 4 bases; nucleotides outside the gene matches: 13. The CDR3 loop is CATSSGPPGQGGSTEAFF. CDR3 DNA: TGTGCCACCAGCAGTGGCCCTCCGGGACAGGGGGGGAGCACTGAAGCTTTCTTT.

V and J are TRBV19 and TRBJ2-5, with 9 bases fitting TRBD1. The V gene's germline CDR1 is LNHDA and CDR2 SQIVND (reference sequence). CDR3 size: 16 residues. The J segment lost 1 base and the V segment lost 3 bases, leaving 6 bases of the junction unmatched. CDR3 in amino acids: CASSMRTGVGQETQYF. The CDR3 nucleotides read TGTGCCAGTAGTATGAGGACAGGGGTGGGCCAAGAGACCCAGTACTTC.

This clone was picked up a small number of times. This sequence joins TRBV5-1 and TRBJ2-7; D perhaps matches TRBD1 (5 bases). V gave up 1 base and J gave up 3 bases, with 23 bases separating them. Germline V gene sequence: CDR1 SGHRS, CDR2 YFSETQ. The CDR3 covers 18 residues. This CDR3 is CASSLFGRVAEIFYEQYF. CDR3 DNA: TGCGCCAGCAGCTTGTTTGGCAGGGTCGCGGAGATTTTCTACGAGCAGTACTTC.

The chain is built from TRBV11-2 and TRBJ2-4; possible D gene TRBD1, 5 bases. V lost 1 base and J 9 bases, leaving 13 bases between the germline ends. The germline V gene encodes CDR1 SGHAT and CDR2 FQNNGV. The CDR3 is 14 amino acids. CDR3: CASSLVSGLAIQYF. CDR3 nucleotide sequence: TGTGCCAGCAGCTTAGTTTCAGGGTTGGCCATTCAGTACTTC.

This chain connects TRBV11-2 to TRBJ1-1, with TRBD1 as a possible D gene (5 bases). There are 12 residues in the CDR3. Germline CDR1 and CDR2: SGHAT and FQNNGV. V was cut by 0 bases and J by 6 bases, with 5 bases left in between. Here the CDR3 reads CASSLEGAEAFF. The CDR3 region has the DNA TGTGCCAGCAGCTTAGAAGGGGCTGAAGCTTTCTTT.

The chain has TRBV20-1 and TRBJ1-1; the D is unclear. Trimming took 6 bases from V and 3 from J, leaving 8 bases between them. Germline loops: CDR1 DFQATT, CDR2 SNEGSKA (reference sequence). The CDR3 covers 11 residues. This chain's CDR3 is CSARGDTEAFF. The CDR3 nucleotides read TGCAGTGCCCGCGGGGACACTGAAGCTTTCTTT.

The CDR3 sequence is CASSGTFTYEQYF. DNA for the CDR3: TGCGCCAGCAGTGGGACATTCACCTACGAGCAGTACTTC. The chain links TRBV10-1 to TRBJ2-7; maybe TRBD1 (5 bases). Trimming removed 4 bases at V and 2 bases at J, with 9 bases between. This CDR3 spans 13 amino acids. Germline values: CDR1 WNHNN, CDR2 SYGVQD (reference sequence).

The chain uses TRBV2 and TRBJ1-4; TRBD1 matches at 9 bases. This CDR3 is 16 amino acids long. CDR1 and CDR2 from the germline V gene are SNHLY and FYNNEI. V shed 10 bases, J shed 3 bases, and the junction held 12 bases outside the gene matches. Here the CDR3 DNA reads TGTGCCACCACGAAACAGGGGGCCATTTCTAATGAAAAACTGTTTTTT. Encoded protein: CATTKQGAISNEKLFF. Using reference TRBV2 and TRBJ1-4 for the parts outside the CDR3, the full variable domain is EPEVTQTPSHQVTQMGQEVILRCVPISNHLYFYWYRQILGQKVEFLVSFYNNEISEKSEIFDDQFSVERPDGSNFTLKIRSTKLEDSAMYFCATTKQGAISNEKLFFGSGTQLSVL.

This chain connects TRBV5-1 to TRBJ1-1, with 9 nucleotides matching TRBD1. Germline CDR1 and CDR2: SGHRS and YFSETQ. The V segment lost 2 bases and the J segment 1 base; nucleotides outside the gene matches: 3. CDR3 length equals 15 residues. CDR3 DNA sequence: TGCGCCAGCAGCTTACAGGGACAGGGGAACACTGAAGCTTTCTTT. Residues: CASSLQGQGNTEAFF.

The rearrangement joins TRBV6-4 to TRBJ2-7; 7 positions match TRBD1. Trimming took 0 bases from V and 3 from J; bases not matched to a gene: 5. The CDR3 extends over 15 amino acids. The germline gives CDR1 MRHNA, CDR2 SNTAGT. In nucleotides, the CDR3 is TGTGCCAGCAGTGACTCGTCAGGGGGAAACTACGAGCAGTACTTC. It encodes CASSDSSGGNYEQYF.

This chain uses TRBV28 with TRBJ2-3, with 8 bases matching TRBD2. The V segment lost 7 bases and the J segment 5 bases; nucleotides outside the gene matches: 8. CDR3 length equals 14 residues. Germline V lookup: CDR1 MDHEN, CDR2 SYDVKM. DNA of the CDR3: TGTGCCAGCACCACGGGGGGGCATGGAGATACGCAGTATTTT. It codes for CASTTGGHGDTQYF.

J is TRBJ2-3 and V is TRBV5-8; no clear D. This CDR3 region has 14 residues. Between the trimmed V and J ends, which lost 0 bases and 5 bases, there was a span of 10 bases. Per germline, CDR1 SGHTS and CDR2 YDEGEE. The CDR3 sequence: CASSLARLGDTQYF. DNA of the CDR3: TGTGCCAGCAGCTTGGCCAGGCTGGGAGATACGCAGTATTTT.

The V call is TRBV12-3 or TRBV12-4, the J call TRBJ1-2; D unclear. V was trimmed by 7 bases and J by 3 bases, leaving 12 bases between them. This CDR3 has 13 residues. This chain's CDR3 is CASTIQRHYGYTF. The CDR3 DNA follows: TGTGCCAGCACCATACAGAGACACTATGGCTACACCTTC.

The V gene is TRBV5-1, the J gene TRBJ2-3, with D unresolved. The V end lost 0 bases, the J end lost 2 bases, and 7 bases lay between the germline ends. Per the germline V gene, CDR1 is SGHRS and CDR2 is YFSETQ. This CDR3 has 14 residues. CDR3 nucleotides: TGCGCCAGCAGCTTGGTTCACTTCACAGATACGCAGTATTTT. Its protein product is CASSLVHFTDTQYF.

V and J are TRBV7-9 and TRBJ2-1; possibly TRBD2 for D (6 bases). Deletions cut 0 bases from V and 7 bases from J, with 10 bases between. Germline CDR1 and CDR2: SEHNR and FQNEAQ (reference sequence). The CDR3 totals 14 residues. CDR3 DNA sequence: TGTGCCAGCAGCTTAGCGCCTGGAGGGAATGAGCAGTTCTTC. This sequence encodes CASSLAPGGNEQFF.

This clone was detected a few times. The rearrangement uses TRBV19 and TRBJ1-5; D is undetermined. Trimming removed 9 bases at V and 4 bases at J, with 19 bases between. The CDR3 loop spans 15 amino acids. Germline CDR1 reads LNHDA; CDR2 reads SQIVND (reference sequence). Written as DNA, the CDR3 is TGTGCCAGCTTAGTCGGCGGCAGCCCAAATCAGCCCCAGCATTTT. It is translated as CASLVGGSPNQPQHF.

This sequence joins TRBV5-1 and TRBJ1-5; 10 positions agree with TRBD1. Per the germline V gene, CDR1 is SGHRS and CDR2 is YFSETQ. The CDR3 contains 14 residues. V was pared by 0 bases and J by 7 bases, with 1 base of the junction left unmatched. CDR3 region: CASSLGTGGQPQHF. The CDR3 DNA is TGCGCCAGCAGCTTGGGGACAGGGGGACAGCCCCAGCATTTT.

The rearrangement links TRBV18 to TRBJ2-5; 8 nucleotides match TRBD2. Germline loops: CDR1 KGHSH, CDR2 LQKENI. This CDR3 is built from 11 residues. V trimming: 4 bases; J trimming: 10 bases; junction bases outside the gene matches: 2. The CDR3 bases are TGTGCCAGCTCACAGGGACTAGACCAGTACTTC. It encodes CASSQGLDQYF.

V usage is TRBV7-9 and J usage is TRBJ1-4; tentative D call: TRBD1 (5 bases). Per the germline V gene, CDR1 is SEHNR and CDR2 is FQNEAQ (reference sequence). This CDR3 comprises 16 residues. V gave up 0 bases and J gave up 0 bases, with 8 bases separating them. CDR3 nucleotide sequence: TGTGCCAGCAGCTTAGCGCAGGGCGCAACTAATGAAAAACTGTTTTTT. Amino acids: CASSLAQGATNEKLFF.

The chain joins TRBV7-9 to TRBJ1-1; 9 bases match TRBD1. The germline gives CDR1 SEHNR, CDR2 FQNEAQ (reference sequence). The CDR3 is 15 residues long. The junction had 9 bases not matched to a gene; V was cut back by 5 bases and J by 5 bases. For the CDR3, the DNA is TGTGCCAGCAGCACACGACAGGGGGGTTTGACTGAAGCTTTCTTT. Residues: CASSTRQGGLTEAFF.

The rearrangement links TRBV5-4 to TRBJ1-2, with D perhaps TRBD1 (5 bases). The V and J ends lost 4 bases and 8 bases respectively, with 12 bases between them. The CDR3 consists of 12 residues. The germline V gene encodes CDR1 SGHNT and CDR2 YYREEE (reference sequence). This CDR3 reads CASSADSLGYTF. CDR3 in DNA: TGTGCCAGCAGCGCCGACAGCCTGGGCTACACCTTC.

V and J are TRBV19 and TRBJ2-4, with TRBD1 matching over 7 bases. Germline values: CDR1 LNHDA, CDR2 SQIVND (reference sequence). The CDR3 extends over 15 amino acids. The J segment lost 5 bases and the V segment lost 4 bases, leaving 8 bases of the junction unmatched. The CDR3 DNA reads as TGTGCCAGTAGTAAACAGGGGAGATCGCAAAACATTCAGTACTTC. As protein: CASSKQGRSQNIQYF.

The chain carries TRBV3-1 (or the pseudogene TRBV3-2) and TRBJ2-1, with 7 bases identical to TRBD2. Germline V lookup: CDR1 LGHDT, CDR2 YNNKEL (reference sequence). J gave up 7 bases and V 1 base, and 4 bases lay outside the gene matches. There are 14 residues in the CDR3. CDR3 sequence: CASSQGTAGNEQFF. As DNA, the CDR3 is TGTGCCAGCAGCCAAGGAACAGCGGGGAATGAGCAGTTCTTC.

This chain joins TRBV4-1 and TRBJ1-1; TRBD1 matches 8 bases. CDR3 length equals 14 residues. Trimming took 1 base from V and 4 from J; bases not matched to a gene: 2. Germline-derived CDR1 and CDR2 are MGHRA and YSYEKL. CDR3 bases: TGCGCCAGCAGCCAAGTCACAGGGGGCACTGAAGCTTTCTTT. Amino acid sequence: CASSQVTGGTEAFF.